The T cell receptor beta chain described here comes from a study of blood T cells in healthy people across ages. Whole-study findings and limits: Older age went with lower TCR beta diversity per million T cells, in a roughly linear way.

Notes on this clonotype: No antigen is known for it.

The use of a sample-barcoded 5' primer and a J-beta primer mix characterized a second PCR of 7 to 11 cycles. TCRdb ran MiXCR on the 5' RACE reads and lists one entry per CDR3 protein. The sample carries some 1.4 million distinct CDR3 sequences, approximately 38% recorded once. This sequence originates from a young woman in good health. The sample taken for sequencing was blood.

CDR3 bases: TGTGCCAGCAGGTTGACTAGCGGGAGCCCCGGGGAGCTGTTTTTT. Translation: CASRLTSGSPGELFF. J is TRBJ2-2 and V is TRBV6-5, with 12 nucleotides matching TRBD2. The length of the CDR3 is 15 residues. CDR1 is MNHEY and CDR2 is SVGAGI in the germline V gene. With 6 bases clipped from V and 6 bases from J, the junction kept 5 bases outside the gene matches.